One sample yielded the 8 T cell receptor beta chains listed below, sequenced in a study of identical twins. TCRdb processed the 5' RACE reads anew with MiXCR; each CDR3 protein has one entry. The repertoire includes around 670,000 distinct CDR3 sequences, around 5.7% of them detected once, and roughly 1.8% sits in the top ten. Material for sequencing was naive T cells sorted from blood. Source of these receptors: a man in his late teens or twenties in good health.

This clonotype came up many times. J is TRBJ1-2 and V is TRBV27, with 8 bases lining up with TRBD1. In germline, CDR1 is MNHEY, CDR2 SMNVEV (reference sequence). The CDR3 covers 13 residues. The J segment lost 14 bases and the V segment lost 9 bases, leaving 17 bases of the junction unmatched. The CDR3 DNA sequence: TGTGCCAGTCGGGGACCCGGGACAGGTTATGGTACCTTC. It specifies CASRGPGTGYGTF.

This clonotype was found many times. The chain has TRBV20-1 and TRBJ2-3, with D perhaps TRBD1 or TRBD2 (5 bases each). CDR1 and CDR2 (germline): DFQATT, SNEGSKA (reference sequence). This CDR3 has 16 amino acids. V lost 0 bases to trimming and J lost 2 bases, with 15 bases between them. The DNA of the CDR3 is TGCAGTGCTAGAGAACTCCCAACGGGACCCACAGATACGCAGTATTTT. Amino acid sequence: CSARELPTGPTDTQYF.

This clonotype was seen ten or more times. The V call is TRBV29-1, the J call TRBJ2-3; D gene unclear. The length of the CDR3 is 15 residues. The germline gives CDR1 SQVTM, CDR2 ANQGSEA. Trimming removed 1 base from V and 0 bases from J, with 11 bases in between. As DNA, the CDR3 is TGCAGCGTTGAAGGCGCATGGGGTAGCACAGATACGCAGTATTTT. It is translated as CSVEGAWGSTDTQYF.

This clonotype was picked up many times. The rearrangement joins TRBV5-5 to TRBJ1-4; D gene ambiguous. In germline, CDR1 is SGHKS, CDR2 YYEKEE (reference sequence). The ends were cut back, 5 bases at V and 4 bases at J, with 6 bases in the middle. The CDR3 runs 12 residues. CDR3 coding DNA: TGTGCCAGCAGACTGCTTAATGAAAAACTGTTTTTT. It yields the protein CASRLLNEKLFF. Combining the CDR3 with reference TRBV5-5 and TRBJ1-4 gives the whole variable domain DAGVTQSPTHLIKTRGQQVTLRCSPISGHKSVSWYQQVLGQGPQFIFQYYEKEERGRGNFPDRFSARQFPNYSSELNVNALLLGDSALYLCASRLLNEKLFFGSGTQLSVL.

This clonotype has only a few counts. This chain joins TRBV20-1 and TRBJ2-7; unclear D gene. The CDR3 loop spans 9 amino acids. CDR1 is DFQATT and CDR2 is SNEGSKA in the germline V gene (reference sequence). V was pared by 7 bases and J by 6 bases, with 7 bases between. The CDR3 DNA is TGCAGTGGGTTCGGCGAGCAGTACGTC. This sequence encodes CSGFGEQYV.

This clonotype has only a few counts. This rearrangement joins TRBV7-9 to TRBJ2-7; weak D call: TRBD1 (7 bases). CDR3 length: 15 amino acids. V gave up 8 bases and J gave up 2 bases, with 19 bases separating them. CDR1 SEHNR and CDR2 FQNEAQ come from the germline V gene (reference sequence). The CDR3 spells CASGGTGTVTYEQYV. The CDR3 coding sequence is TGTGCCAGCGGCGGGACGGGGACAGTAACCTACGAGCAGTACGTC.

This clonotype has just a few counts. V usage is TRBV7-9 and J usage is TRBJ2-5; 10 nucleotides align to TRBD2. The CDR3 is made up of 16 amino acids. The J segment lost 4 bases and the V segment lost 3 bases, leaving 8 bases of the junction unmatched. CDR1 is SEHNR and CDR2 is FQNEAQ in the germline V gene (reference sequence). The DNA of the CDR3 is TGTGCCAGCAGCTTTGTCGAGCGGGAGGGCCCAGAGACCCAGTACTTC. Protein product: CASSFVEREGPETQYF.

This clonotype was detected only a few times. As DNA, the CDR3 is TGTGCCAGCAGCCGGAGGGCAGGCACAGATACGCAGTATTTT. Translating gives CASSRRAGTDTQYF. V usage is TRBV14 and J usage is TRBJ2-3, with TRBD2 as a possible D gene (6 bases). The CDR3 consists of 14 residues. The ends were cut back, 4 bases at V and 1 base at J, with 9 bases in the middle. The germline CDR1 and CDR2 sequences are SGHDN and FVKESK.